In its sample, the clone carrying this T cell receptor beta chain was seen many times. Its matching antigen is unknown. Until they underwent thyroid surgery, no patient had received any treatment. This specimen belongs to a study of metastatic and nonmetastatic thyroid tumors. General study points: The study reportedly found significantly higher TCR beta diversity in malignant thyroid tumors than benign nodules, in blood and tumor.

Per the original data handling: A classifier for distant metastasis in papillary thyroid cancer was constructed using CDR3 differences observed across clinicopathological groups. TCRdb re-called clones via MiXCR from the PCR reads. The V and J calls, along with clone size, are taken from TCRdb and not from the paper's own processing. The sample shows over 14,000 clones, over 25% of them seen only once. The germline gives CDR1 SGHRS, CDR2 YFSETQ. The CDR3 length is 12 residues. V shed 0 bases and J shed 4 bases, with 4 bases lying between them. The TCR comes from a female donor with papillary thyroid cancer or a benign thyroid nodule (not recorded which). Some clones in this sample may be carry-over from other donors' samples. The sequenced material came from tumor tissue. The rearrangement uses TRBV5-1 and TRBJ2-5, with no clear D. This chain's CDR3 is CASSLAGETQYF. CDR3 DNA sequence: TGCGCCAGCAGCTTGGCGGGAGAGACCCAGTACTTC.